The clone carrying this T cell receptor (beta chain) was seen a few times. Its cognate antigen is unknown. These data originate in a study of T cell repertoires in cytomegalovirus infection. The study's findings and limits: Frequencies of public TCR beta families were cumulated, and this identified carriers of CMV plus the relevant HLA.

MiXCR, applied by TCRdb to the reads, yields one record per CDR3 protein. The table records hundreds of thousands of distinct CDR3 sequences, roughly 36% of them present only once. This CDR3 has 15 amino acids. The V gene end was trimmed by 7 bases and the J gene end by 3 bases; junction bases not matched to a gene: 7. The chain has TRBV12-3 or TRBV12-4 and TRBJ2-3, with 10 bases matching TRBD1. The receptor comes from a human donor in good health (CMV status not recorded). Some clones in this sample may be carry-over from other donors' samples. Sequenced here: cultured PBMCs, sampled from culture after CMV antigen stimulation. The CDR3 sequence: CASTNWDRGTDTQYF. CDR3 nucleotides: TGTGCCAGCACCAATTGGGACAGGGGAACAGATACGCAGTATTTT.